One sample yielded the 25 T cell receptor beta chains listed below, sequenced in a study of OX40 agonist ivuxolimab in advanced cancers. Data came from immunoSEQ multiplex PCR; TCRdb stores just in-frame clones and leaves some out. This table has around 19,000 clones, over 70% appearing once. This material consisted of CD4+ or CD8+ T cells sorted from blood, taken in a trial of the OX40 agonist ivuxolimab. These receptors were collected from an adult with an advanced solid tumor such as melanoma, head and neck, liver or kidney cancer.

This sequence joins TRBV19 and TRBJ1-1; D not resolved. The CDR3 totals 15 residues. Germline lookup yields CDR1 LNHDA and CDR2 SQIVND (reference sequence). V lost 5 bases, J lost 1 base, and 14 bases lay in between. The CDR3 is CASSPAGPGNTEAFF. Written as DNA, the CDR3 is TGTGCCAGTAGTCCCGCGGGTCCAGGGAACACTGAAGCTTTCTTT.

The CDR3 DNA sequence: TGTGCCAGTAGAAGGTCCTCAACTAATGAAAAACTGTTTTTT. This translates into CASRRSSTNEKLFF. This chain links TRBV19 with TRBJ1-4; no definite D call. Per germline, CDR1 LNHDA and CDR2 SQIVND (reference sequence). V was shortened by 6 bases and J by 0 bases, with 8 bases between the two germline ends. This CDR3 has 14 residues.

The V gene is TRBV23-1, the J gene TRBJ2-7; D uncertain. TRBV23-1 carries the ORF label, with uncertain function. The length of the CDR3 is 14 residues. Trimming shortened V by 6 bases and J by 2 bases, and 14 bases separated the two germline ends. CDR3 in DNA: TGCGCCAGCAGGCTCCCGAGCAGACCCTACGAGCAGTACTTC. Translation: CASRLPSRPYEQYF.

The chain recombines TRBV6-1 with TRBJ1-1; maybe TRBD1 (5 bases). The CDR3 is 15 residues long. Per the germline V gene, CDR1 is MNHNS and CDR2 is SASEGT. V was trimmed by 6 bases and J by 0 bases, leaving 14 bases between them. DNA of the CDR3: TGTGCCAGCAGCCCCTTCGGGACGGTGAACACTGAAGCTTTCTTT. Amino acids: CASSPFGTVNTEAFF.

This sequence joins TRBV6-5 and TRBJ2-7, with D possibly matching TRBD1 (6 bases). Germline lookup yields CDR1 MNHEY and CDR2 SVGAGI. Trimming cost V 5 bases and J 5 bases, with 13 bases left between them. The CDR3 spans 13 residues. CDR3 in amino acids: CASSLGQVDEQYF. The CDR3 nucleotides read TGTGCCAGCAGTCTGGGACAAGTGGACGAGCAGTACTTC.

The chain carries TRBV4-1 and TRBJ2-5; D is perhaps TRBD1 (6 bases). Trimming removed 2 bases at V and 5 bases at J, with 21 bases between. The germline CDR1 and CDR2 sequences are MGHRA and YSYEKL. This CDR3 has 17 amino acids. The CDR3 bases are TGCGCCAGCAGCCAACCGCCAGTTGACAGGCTTACCGAGACCCAGTACTTC. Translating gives CASSQPPVDRLTETQYF.

The CDR3 region is CASRVDSPLHF. The CDR3 DNA reads TGTGCCAGCAGAGTAGATTCACCCCTCCACTTT. This chain links TRBV6-1 with TRBJ1-6; unclear D gene. Deletions cut 6 bases from V and 8 bases from J, with 5 bases between. This CDR3 is 11 amino acids long. The germline gives CDR1 MNHNS, CDR2 SASEGT.

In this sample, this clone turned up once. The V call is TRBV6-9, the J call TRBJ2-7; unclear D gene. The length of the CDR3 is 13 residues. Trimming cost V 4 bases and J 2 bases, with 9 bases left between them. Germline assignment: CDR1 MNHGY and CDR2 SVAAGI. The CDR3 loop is CASSSSITYEQYF. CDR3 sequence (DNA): TGTGCCAGCAGTTCTAGTATCACCTACGAGCAGTACTTC.

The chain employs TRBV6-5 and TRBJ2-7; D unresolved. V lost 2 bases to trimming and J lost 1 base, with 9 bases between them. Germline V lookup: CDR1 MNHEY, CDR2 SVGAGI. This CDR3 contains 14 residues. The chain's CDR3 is CASSYTGQSYEQYF. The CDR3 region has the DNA TGTGCCAGCAGTTACACGGGTCAGTCCTACGAGCAGTACTTC.

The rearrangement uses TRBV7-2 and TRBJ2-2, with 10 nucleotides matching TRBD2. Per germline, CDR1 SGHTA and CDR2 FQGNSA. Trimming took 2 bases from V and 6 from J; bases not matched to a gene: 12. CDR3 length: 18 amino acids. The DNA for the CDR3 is TGTGCCAGCAGCTTATCAAATCTAGCGGGAGTTAGGTCCGGGGAGCTGTTTTTT. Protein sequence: CASSLSNLAGVRSGELFF.

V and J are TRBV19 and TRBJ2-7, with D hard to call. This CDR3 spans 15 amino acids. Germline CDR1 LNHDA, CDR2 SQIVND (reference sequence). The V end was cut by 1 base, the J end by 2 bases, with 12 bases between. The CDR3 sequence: CASSIGGWPTYEQYF. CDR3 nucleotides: TGTGCCAGTAGTATAGGTGGCTGGCCTACCTACGAGCAGTACTTC.

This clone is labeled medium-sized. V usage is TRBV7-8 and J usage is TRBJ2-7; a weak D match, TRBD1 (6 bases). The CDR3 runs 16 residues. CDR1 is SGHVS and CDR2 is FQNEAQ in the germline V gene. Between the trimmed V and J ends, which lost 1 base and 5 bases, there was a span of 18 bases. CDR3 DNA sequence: TGTGCCAGCAGCTTAGGAGGTGGGGGCAAGACCCACGAGCAGTACTTC. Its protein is CASSLGGGGKTHEQYF.

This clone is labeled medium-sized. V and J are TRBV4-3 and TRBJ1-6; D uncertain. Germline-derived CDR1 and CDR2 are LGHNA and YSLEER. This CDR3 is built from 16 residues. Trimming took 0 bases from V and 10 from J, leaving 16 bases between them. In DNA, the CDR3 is TGCGCCAGCAGCCAAGATTCAGCCCGACGGAACTCACCCCTCCACTTT. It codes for CASSQDSARRNSPLHF.

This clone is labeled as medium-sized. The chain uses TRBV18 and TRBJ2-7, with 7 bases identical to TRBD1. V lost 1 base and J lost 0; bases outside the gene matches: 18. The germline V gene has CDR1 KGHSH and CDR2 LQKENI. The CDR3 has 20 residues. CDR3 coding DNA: TGTGCCAGCTCACCACAACGGGACAGAGTGATTTACCCAAGCTCCTACGAGCAGTACTTC. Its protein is CASSPQRDRVIYPSSYEQYF.

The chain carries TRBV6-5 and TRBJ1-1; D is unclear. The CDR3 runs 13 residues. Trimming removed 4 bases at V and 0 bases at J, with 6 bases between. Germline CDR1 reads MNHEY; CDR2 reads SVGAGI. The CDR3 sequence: CASSFTLNTEAFF. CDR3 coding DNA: TGTGCCAGCAGTTTCACCTTGAACACTGAAGCTTTCTTT.

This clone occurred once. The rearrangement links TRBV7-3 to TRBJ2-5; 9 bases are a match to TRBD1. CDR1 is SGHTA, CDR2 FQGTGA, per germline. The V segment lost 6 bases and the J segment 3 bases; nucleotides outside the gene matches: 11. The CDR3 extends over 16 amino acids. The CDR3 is CASSRAGTGWEETQYF. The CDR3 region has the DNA TGTGCCAGCAGTCGAGCCGGGACAGGGTGGGAAGAGACCCAGTACTTC.

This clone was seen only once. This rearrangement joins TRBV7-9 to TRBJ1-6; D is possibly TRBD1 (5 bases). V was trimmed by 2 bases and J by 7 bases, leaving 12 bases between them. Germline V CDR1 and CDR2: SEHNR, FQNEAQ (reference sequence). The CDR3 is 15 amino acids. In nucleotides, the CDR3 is TGTGCCAGCAGCTTACTCGGGCAGGGAAATTCACCCCTCCACTTT. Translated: CASSLLGQGNSPLHF.

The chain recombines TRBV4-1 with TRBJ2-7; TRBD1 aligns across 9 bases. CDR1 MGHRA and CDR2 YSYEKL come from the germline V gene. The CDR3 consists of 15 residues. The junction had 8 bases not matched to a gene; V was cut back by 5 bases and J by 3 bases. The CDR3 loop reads CASSSRGTGIYEQYF. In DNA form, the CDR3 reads TGCGCCAGCAGCTCCCGGGGGACAGGGATCTACGAGCAGTACTTC.

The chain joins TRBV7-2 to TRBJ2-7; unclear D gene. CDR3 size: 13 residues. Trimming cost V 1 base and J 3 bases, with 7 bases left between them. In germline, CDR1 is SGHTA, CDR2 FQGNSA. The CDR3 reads CASSLGLLYEQYF. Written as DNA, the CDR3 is TGTGCCAGCAGCTTAGGGCTTCTCTACGAGCAGTACTTC.

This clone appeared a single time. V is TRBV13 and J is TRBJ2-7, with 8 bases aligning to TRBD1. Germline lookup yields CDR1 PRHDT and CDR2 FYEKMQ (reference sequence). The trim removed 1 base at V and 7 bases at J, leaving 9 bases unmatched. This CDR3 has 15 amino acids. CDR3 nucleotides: TGTGCCAGCAGCTTAGTCCGACAGGGGTCGGGAGAGCAGTACTTC. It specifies CASSLVRQGSGEQYF.

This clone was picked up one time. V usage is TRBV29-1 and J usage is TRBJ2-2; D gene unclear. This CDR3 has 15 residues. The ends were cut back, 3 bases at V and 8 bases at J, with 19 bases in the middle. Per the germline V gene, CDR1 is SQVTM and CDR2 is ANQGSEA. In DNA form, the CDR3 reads TGCAGCGTTGAGAGCAGCCCCCAGCCAGGAGGGGAGCTGTTTTTT. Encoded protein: CSVESSPQPGGELFF.

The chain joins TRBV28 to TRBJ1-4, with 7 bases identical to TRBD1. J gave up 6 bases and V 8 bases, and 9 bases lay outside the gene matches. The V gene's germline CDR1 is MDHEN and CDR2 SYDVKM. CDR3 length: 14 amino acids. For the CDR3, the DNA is TGTGCCAGCCAACGACAGGGCCAGGATGAAAAACTGTTTTTT. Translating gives CASQRQGQDEKLFF.

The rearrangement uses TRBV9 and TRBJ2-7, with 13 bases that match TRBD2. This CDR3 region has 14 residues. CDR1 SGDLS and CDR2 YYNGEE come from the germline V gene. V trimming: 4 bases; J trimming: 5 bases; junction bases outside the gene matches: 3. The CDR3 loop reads CASSPGLAGHEQYF. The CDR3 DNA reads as TGTGCCAGCAGCCCGGGACTAGCGGGGCACGAGCAGTACTTC.

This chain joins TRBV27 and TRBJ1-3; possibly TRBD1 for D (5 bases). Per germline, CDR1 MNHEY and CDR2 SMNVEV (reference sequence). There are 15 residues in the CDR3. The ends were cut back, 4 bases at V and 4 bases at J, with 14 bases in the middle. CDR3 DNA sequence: TGTGCCAGCAGTTCGGGTGGGGGGTTCGGAAACACCATATATTTT. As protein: CASSSGGGFGNTIYF.

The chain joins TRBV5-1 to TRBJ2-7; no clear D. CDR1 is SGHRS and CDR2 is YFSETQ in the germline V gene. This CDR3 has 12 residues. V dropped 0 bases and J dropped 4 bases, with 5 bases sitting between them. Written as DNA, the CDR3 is TGCGCCAGCAGCTTGGACGGTTACGAGCAGTACTTC. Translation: CASSLDGYEQYF.